These 10 T cell receptor beta chains were sequenced from one sample in a study of CD8+CD57+ T cells in acquired aplastic anemia. Profiling of TCR beta VDJ combinations and CDR3 sequences used genomic DNA as template. MiXCR, applied by TCRdb to the reads, yields one record per CDR3 protein. Here the sample spans some 82,000 distinct CDR3 sequences, about half being singletons. Sequencing used sorted CD4+, CD8+, or CD8+CD57+ T cells (not recorded which) from PBMCs. These receptor sequences come from a human donor in good health, serving as a control.

This sequence joins TRBV24-1 and TRBJ2-3; a possible D gene is TRBD1 (5 bases). The germline V gene has CDR1 KGHDR and CDR2 SFDVKD. Trimming stripped 6 bases from V and 6 bases from J, with 12 bases between. The length of the CDR3 is 13 residues. The CDR3 loop is CATSRPGRDTQYF. The CDR3 region has the DNA TGTGCCACCAGTCGCCCAGGGCGGGATACGCAGTATTTT.

This clonotype was observed a handful of times. The chain joins TRBV25-1 to TRBJ1-2; D is uncertain. Germline assignment: CDR1 MGHDK and CDR2 SYGVNS. The V gene lost 5 bases and the J gene lost 4 bases, with 11 bases spanning the gap. The CDR3 is 13 amino acids. The CDR3 nucleotides are TGTGCCAGCAGTTCTTCCGGGTCCTATGGCTACACCTTC. Translating gives CASSSSGSYGYTF.

This clonotype was counted once. The chain uses TRBV25-1 and TRBJ2-5; 7 bases align to TRBD2. The CDR3 loop spans 14 amino acids. Trimming cost V 3 bases and J 9 bases; bases outside gene matches: 10. Germline V gene sequence: CDR1 MGHDK, CDR2 SYGVNS. The CDR3 sequence: CASSEGGVGRAQYF. Here the CDR3 DNA reads TGTGCCAGCAGTGAGGGGGGGGTCGGTAGGGCCCAGTACTTC.

The V gene is TRBV25-1, the J gene TRBJ2-7; maybe TRBD2 (5 bases). V was clipped by 9 bases and J by 1 base, with 16 bases between them. This CDR3 comprises 14 residues. The V gene's germline CDR1 is MGHDK and CDR2 SYGVNS. CDR3 protein: CASSMLASSYEQYF. The CDR3 nucleotides read TGTGCCAGTAGTATGCTAGCTTCATCCTACGAGCAGTACTTC.

The chain employs TRBV24-1 and TRBJ2-6; D not certain. CDR1 KGHDR and CDR2 SFDVKD come from the germline V gene. The germline V and J ends were trimmed by 4 bases and 0 bases, with 9 bases remaining between them. The CDR3 runs to 16 residues. The chain's CDR3 is CATSDATGSGANVLTF. The CDR3 DNA is TGTGCCACCAGTGACGCTACTGGCTCTGGGGCCAACGTCCTGACTTTC.

Many counts were recorded for this clonotype. The chain uses TRBV7-9 and TRBJ2-7; D unclear. This CDR3 is 10 amino acids long. The V end lost 5 bases, the J end lost 3 bases, and 2 bases lay between the germline ends. The germline gives CDR1 SEHNR, CDR2 FQNEAQ (reference sequence). CDR3 region: CASSLYEQYF. The CDR3 DNA reads as TGTGCCAGCAGCCTCTACGAGCAGTACTTC.

About this clonotype itself: Possible read error: a much larger clone is one base away. This chain connects TRBV19 to TRBJ1-4, with TRBD1 matching 7 bases. Germline CDR1 and CDR2: LNHDA and SQIVND (reference sequence). The CDR3 has 15 amino acids. The DNA for the CDR3 is TGTGCCGGTAGCGCCGGGACAGCAACTAATGAAAAACTGTTTTTT. Its translation is CAGSAGTATNEKLFF.

The chain uses TRBV2 and TRBJ2-1; D remains ambiguous. Trimming took 1 base from V and 7 from J, leaving 2 bases between them. Germline lookup yields CDR1 SNHLY and CDR2 FYNNEI. The CDR3 runs to 11 residues. The chain's CDR3 is CASSEVNEQFF. The CDR3 DNA sequence: TGTGCCAGCAGTGAAGTTAATGAGCAGTTCTTC. The variable domain in full, completed from reference TRBV2 and TRBJ2-1, reads EPEVTQTPSHQVTQMGQEVILRCVPISNHLYFYWYRQILGQKVEFLVSFYNNEISEKSEIFDDQFSVERPDGSNFTLKIRSTKLEDSAMYFCASSEVNEQFFGPGTRLTVL.

This clonotype has a single count. The V gene is TRBV6-4, the J gene TRBJ2-3; D is unresolved. The CDR3 is 15 residues long. Per germline, CDR1 MRHNA and CDR2 SNTAGT. The V end lost 6 bases, the J end lost 2 bases, and 15 bases lay between the germline ends. The CDR3 sequence is CASSLRQASTDTQYF. The CDR3 bases are TGTGCCAGCAGCTTGAGGCAGGCGTCCACAGATACGCAGTATTTT.

This clonotype was seen ten or more times. This chain joins TRBV14 and TRBJ2-1, with D possibly called TRBD1 or TRBD2 (5 bases each). V lost 5 bases, J lost 5 bases, and 13 bases lay in between. This CDR3 is 14 amino acids long. Germline V gives CDR1 SGHDN, CDR2 FVKESK. The CDR3 DNA sequence: TGTGCCAGCAGCTCTCAGGGACCCGACAATGAGCAGTTCTTC. As protein: CASSSQGPDNEQFF.